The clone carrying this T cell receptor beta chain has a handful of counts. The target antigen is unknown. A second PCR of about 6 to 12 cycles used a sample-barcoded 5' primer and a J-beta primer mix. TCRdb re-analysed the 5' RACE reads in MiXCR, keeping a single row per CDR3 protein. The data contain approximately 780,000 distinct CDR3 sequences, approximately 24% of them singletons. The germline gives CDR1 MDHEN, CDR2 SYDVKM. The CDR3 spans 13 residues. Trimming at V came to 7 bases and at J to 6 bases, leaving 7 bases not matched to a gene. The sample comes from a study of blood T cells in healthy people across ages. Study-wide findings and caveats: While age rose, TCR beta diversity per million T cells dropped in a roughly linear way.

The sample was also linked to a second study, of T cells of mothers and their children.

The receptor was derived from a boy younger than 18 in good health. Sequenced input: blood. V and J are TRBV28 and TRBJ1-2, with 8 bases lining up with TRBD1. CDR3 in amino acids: CASNPQGADGYTF. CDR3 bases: TGTGCCAGCAACCCCCAGGGGGCTGATGGCTACACCTTC.